This T cell receptor beta chain was sequenced in a study of shared clonotypes between healthy human individuals. Study background: The study used three CD4 naive, three CD4 memory, two CD8 naive and one CD8 memory plate per donor.

Terminally differentiated effector memory CD45RA+ cells were excluded by CCR7 positive selection of CD45RO-negative cells. In the case of this clone: The antigen is unknown.

Germline assignment: CDR1 SNHLY and CDR2 FYNNEI. V shed 8 bases, J shed 2 bases, and the junction held 3 bases outside the gene matches. This CDR3 has 13 residues. Study-level findings and limits: The expectation was that sequencing depth would affect clonotype sharing among donors. Blood alone was sampled, and tissue repertoires likely differ. Several donors shared approximately 5% of their naive CD4 clonotypes.

Measured with immunoSEQ multiplex PCR; TCRdb has only the in-frame clones, and not every one. Altogether under 1 million clones are present, 80% to 95% being singletons, with the ten largest covering 24%. The rearrangement uses TRBV2 and TRBJ1-3; the match to TRBD1 covers 7 bases. The sequenced sample consisted of naive CD8+ T cells sorted from blood. The sequence derives from a man younger than 40 in good health. The CDR3 loop reads CASEQGPGNTIYF. The CDR3 nucleotides are TGTGCCAGCGAACAGGGGCCTGGAAACACCATATATTTT.